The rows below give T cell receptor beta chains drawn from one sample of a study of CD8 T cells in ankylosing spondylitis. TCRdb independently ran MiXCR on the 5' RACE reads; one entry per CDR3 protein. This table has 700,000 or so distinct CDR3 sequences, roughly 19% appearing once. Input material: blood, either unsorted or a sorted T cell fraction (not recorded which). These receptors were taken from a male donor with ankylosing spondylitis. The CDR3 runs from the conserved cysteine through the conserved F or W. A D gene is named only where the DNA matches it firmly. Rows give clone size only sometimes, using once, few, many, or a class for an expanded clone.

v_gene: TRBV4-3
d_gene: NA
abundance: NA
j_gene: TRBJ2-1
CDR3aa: CASSQSRLGDEQFF
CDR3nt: TGCGCCAGCAGCCAATCCCGGTTGGGCGATGAGCAGTTCTTC

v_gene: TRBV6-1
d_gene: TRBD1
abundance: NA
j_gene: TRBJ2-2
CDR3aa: CASSVGTGNTGELFF
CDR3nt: TGTGCCAGCAGTGTTGGGACAGGGAACACCGGGGAGCTGTTTTTT

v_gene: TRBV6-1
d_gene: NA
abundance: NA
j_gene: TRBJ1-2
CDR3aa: CASSELDSYYGYTF
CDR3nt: TGTGCCAGCAGTGAATTAGACAGTTACTATGGCTACACCTTC

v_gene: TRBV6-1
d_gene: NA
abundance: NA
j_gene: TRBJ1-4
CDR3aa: CASSDLRRTNEKLFF
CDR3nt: TGTGCCAGCAGTGACCTTCGCAGGACTAATGAAAAACTGTTTTTT

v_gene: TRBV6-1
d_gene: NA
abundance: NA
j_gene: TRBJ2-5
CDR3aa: CASSPAGGEETQYF
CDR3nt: TGTGCCAGCAGCCCCGCCGGGGGCGAAGAGACCCAGTACTTC

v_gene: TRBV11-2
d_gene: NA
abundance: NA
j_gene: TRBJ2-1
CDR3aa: CASSLVENGYNEQFF
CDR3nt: TGTGCCAGCAGCTTAGTGGAGAATGGCTACAATGAGCAGTTCTTC

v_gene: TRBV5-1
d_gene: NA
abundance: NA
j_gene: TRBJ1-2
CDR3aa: CASSLGGYDGYTF
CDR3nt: TGCGCCAGCAGCTTAGGGGGTTACGATGGCTACACCTTC

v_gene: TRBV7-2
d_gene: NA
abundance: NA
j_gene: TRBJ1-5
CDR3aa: CASSSAIRHPPNSNQPQHF
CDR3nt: TGTGCCAGCAGCTCAGCAATCAGACATCCCCCAAATAGCAATCAGCCCCAGCATTTT

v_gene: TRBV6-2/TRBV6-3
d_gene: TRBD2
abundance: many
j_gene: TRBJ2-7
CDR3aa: CASSYTSGSYEQYF
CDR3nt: TGTGCCAGCAGTTACACTAGCGGCTCCTACGAGCAGTACTTC

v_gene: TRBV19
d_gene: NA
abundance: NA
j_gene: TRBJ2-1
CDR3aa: CASSIGRGRRNEQFF
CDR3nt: TGTGCCAGTAGTATAGGGCGGGGGCGACGCAATGAGCAGTTCTTC

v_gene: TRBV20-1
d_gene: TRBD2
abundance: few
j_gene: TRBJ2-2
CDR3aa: CSASGLAGGRGGELFF
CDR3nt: TGCAGTGCTAGCGGGCTAGCGGGGGGCCGGGGCGGGGAGCTGTTTTTT

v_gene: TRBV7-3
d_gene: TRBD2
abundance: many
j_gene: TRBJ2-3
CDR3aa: CASSLTSSGGGSTDTQYF
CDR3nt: TGTGCCAGCAGCTTAACGTCTTCGGGGGGAGGGAGCACAGATACGCAGTATTTT

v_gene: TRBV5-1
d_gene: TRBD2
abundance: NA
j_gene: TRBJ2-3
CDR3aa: CASMALAGTTDTQYF
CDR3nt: TGCGCCAGCATGGCCCTAGCGGGGACCACAGATACGCAGTATTTT

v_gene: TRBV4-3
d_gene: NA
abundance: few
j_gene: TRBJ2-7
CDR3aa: CASSQDSQTYEQYF
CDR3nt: TGCGCCAGCAGCCAAGATTCCCAAACCTACGAGCAGTACTTC

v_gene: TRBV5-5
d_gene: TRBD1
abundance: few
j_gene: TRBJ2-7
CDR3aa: CASSSRQGAHYEQYF
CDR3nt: TGTGCCAGCAGCTCGCGACAGGGGGCTCACTACGAGCAGTACTTC

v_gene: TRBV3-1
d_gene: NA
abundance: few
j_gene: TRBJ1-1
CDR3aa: CASSHEGTEAFF
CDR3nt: TGTGCCAGCAGCCACGAGGGCACTGAAGCTTTCTTT

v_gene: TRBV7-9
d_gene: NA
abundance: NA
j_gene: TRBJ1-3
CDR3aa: CASSPPLLDGNTIYF
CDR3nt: TGTGCCAGCAGCCCCCCTCTCCTGGACGGAAACACCATATATTTT

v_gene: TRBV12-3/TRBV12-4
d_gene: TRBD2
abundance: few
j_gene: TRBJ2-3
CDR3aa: CASRITSGVGDTQYF
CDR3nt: TGTGCCAGCAGGATCACTAGCGGGGTGGGGGATACGCAGTATTTT

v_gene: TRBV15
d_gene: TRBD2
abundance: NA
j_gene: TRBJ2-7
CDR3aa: CATSRGLGLADYEQYF
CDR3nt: TGTGCCACCAGCAGAGGGTTGGGACTAGCGGACTACGAGCAGTACTTC

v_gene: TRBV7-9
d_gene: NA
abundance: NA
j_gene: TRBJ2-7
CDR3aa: CASSRRTGTTYEQYF
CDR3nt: TGTGCCAGCAGCCGTAGGACCGGGACAACCTACGAGCAGTACTTC

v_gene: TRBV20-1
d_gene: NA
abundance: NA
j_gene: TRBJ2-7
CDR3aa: CSADRPAGQSYEQYF
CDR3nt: TGCAGTGCTGACCGTCCAGCGGGACAATCCTACGAGCAGTACTTC

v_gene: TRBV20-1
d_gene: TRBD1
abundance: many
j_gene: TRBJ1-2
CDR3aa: CSAREPGTGGDGYTF
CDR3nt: TGCAGTGCTAGAGAACCCGGGACAGGGGGCGACGGCTACACCTTC

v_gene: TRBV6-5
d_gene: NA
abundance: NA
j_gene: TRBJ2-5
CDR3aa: CASSYYPGTSQETQYF
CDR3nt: TGTGCCAGCAGTTACTACCCCGGGACATCACAAGAGACCCAGTACTTC

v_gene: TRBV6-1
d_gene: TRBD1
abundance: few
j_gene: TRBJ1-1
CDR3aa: CASSRTGDVTEAFF
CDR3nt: TGTGCCAGCAGTCGGACAGGGGACGTCACTGAAGCTTTCTTT

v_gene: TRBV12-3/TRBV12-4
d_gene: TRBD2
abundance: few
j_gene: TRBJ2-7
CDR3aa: CASSWTSGRSFYEQYF
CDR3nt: TGTGCCAGCAGCTGGACTAGCGGGAGATCCTTTTACGAGCAGTACTTC

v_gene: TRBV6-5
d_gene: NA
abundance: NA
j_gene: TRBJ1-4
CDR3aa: CASSYGLGAGEKLFF
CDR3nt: TGTGCCAGCAGTTACGGTTTAGGGGCCGGGGAAAAACTGTTTTTT

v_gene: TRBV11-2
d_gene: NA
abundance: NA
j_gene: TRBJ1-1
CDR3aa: CASSLAQGRSGTEAFF
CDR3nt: TGTGCCAGCAGCTTAGCACAGGGACGGAGTGGCACTGAAGCTTTCTTT

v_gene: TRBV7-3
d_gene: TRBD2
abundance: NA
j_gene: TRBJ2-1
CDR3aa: CASSPGERGNNEQFF
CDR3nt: TGTGCCAGCAGCCCTGGGGAGCGGGGCAACAATGAGCAGTTCTTC

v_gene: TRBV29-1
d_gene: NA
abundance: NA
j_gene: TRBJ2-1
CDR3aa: CSVRHGINEQFF
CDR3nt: TGCAGCGTTCGACATGGAATCAATGAGCAGTTCTTC

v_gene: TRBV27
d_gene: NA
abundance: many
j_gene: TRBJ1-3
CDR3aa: CASSRGSGNTIYF
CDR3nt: TGTGCCAGCAGCCGGGGCTCTGGAAACACCATATATTTT

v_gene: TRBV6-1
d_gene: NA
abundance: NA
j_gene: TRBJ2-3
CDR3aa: CASRGRNLGTDTQYF
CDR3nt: TGTGCCAGCCGGGGGCGGAACTTAGGCACAGATACGCAGTATTTT

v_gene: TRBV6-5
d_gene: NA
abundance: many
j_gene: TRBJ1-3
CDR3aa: CASSYGQTSSGNTIYF
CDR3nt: TGTGCCAGCAGTTACGGTCAAACGTCCTCTGGAAACACCATATATTTT

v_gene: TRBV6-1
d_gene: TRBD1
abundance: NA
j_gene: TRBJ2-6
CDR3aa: CASRGTGLGANVLTF
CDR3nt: TGTGCCAGCAGGGGGACAGGGCTGGGGGCCAACGTCCTGACTTTC

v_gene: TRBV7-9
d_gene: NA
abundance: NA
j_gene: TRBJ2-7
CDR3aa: CASSGVGLHYEQYF
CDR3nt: TGTGCCAGCAGCGGGGTCGGACTGCACTACGAGCAGTACTTC

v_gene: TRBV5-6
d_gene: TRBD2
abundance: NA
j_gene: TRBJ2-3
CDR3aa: CASRGGITDTQYF
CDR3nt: TGTGCCAGCAGGGGGGGGATCACAGATACGCAGTATTTT

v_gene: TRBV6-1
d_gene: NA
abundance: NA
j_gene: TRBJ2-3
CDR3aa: CASSPRAGPPTQYF
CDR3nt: TGTGCCAGCAGTCCCCGGGCCGGACCACCTACGCAGTATTTT

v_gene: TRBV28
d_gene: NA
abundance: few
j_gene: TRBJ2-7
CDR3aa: CASVGERVYEQYF
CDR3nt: TGTGCCAGCGTGGGGGAGCGGGTCTACGAGCAGTACTTC

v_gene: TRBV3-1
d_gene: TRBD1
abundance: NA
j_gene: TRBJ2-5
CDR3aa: CASSQTGGEETQYF
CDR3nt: TGTGCCAGCAGCCAAACAGGGGGCGAGGAGACCCAGTACTTC

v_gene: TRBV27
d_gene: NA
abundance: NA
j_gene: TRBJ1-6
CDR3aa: CASSPLWDTRGISDYNSPLHF
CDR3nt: TGTGCCAGCAGCCCTCTCTGGGACACTCGAGGGATATCCGACTATAATTCACCCCTCCACTTT

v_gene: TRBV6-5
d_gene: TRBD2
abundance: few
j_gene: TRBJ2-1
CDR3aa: CASSYGIAGGGEQFF
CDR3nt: TGTGCCAGCAGTTACGGGATAGCGGGAGGGGGTGAGCAGTTCTTC